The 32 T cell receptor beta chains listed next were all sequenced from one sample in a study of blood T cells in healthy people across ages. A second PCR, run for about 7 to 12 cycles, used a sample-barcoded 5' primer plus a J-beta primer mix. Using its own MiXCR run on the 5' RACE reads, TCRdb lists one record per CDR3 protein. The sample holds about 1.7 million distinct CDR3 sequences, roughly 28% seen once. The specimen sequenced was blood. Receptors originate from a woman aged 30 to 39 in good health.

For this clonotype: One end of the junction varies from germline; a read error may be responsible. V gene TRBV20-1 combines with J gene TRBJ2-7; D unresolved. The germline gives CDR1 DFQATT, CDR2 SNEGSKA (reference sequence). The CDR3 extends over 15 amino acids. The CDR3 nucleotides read TGCGGTGCTAGAGATCTACTCCGGAGCTCCTACGAGCAGTACTTC. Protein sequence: CGARDLLRSSYEQYF.

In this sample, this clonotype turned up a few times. CDR3 residues: CASSPGSTTNEKLFF. The CDR3 region has the DNA TGCGCCAGCAGCCCTGGGAGTACAACTAATGAAAAACTGTTTTTT. J is TRBJ1-4 and V is TRBV4-1, with D unresolved. The CDR3 spans 15 residues. V gave up 4 bases and J gave up 0 bases, with 9 bases separating them. Germline values: CDR1 MGHRA, CDR2 YSYEKL.

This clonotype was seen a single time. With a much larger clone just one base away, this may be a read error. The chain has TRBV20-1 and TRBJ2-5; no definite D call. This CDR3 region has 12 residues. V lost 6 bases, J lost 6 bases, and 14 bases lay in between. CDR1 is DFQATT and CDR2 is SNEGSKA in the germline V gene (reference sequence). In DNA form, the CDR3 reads TGCAGTGCGGGCGACGAGGAAAAGACCCAGTACTTC. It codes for CSAGDEEKTQYF.

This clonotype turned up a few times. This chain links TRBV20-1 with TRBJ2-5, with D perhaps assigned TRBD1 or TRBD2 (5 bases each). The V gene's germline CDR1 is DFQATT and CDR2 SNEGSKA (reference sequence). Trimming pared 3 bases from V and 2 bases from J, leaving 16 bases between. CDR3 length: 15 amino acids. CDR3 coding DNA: TGCAGTGCTAGTAGCGCCCTGGACAATCAAGAGACCCAGTACTTC. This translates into CSASSALDNQETQYF.

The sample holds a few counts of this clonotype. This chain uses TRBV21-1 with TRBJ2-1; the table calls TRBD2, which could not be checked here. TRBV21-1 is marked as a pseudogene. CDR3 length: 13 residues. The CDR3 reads CASRSSGYNEQFF. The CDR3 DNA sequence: TGTGCCAGCAGGTCTAGCGGATACAATGAGCAGTTCTTC.

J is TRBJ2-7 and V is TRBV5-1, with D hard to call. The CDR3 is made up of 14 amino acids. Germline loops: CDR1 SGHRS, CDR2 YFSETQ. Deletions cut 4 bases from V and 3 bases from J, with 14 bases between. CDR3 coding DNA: TGCGCCAGCAGCCAAGGAGCTTTCGGCTACGAGCAGTACTTC. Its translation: CASSQGAFGYEQYF.

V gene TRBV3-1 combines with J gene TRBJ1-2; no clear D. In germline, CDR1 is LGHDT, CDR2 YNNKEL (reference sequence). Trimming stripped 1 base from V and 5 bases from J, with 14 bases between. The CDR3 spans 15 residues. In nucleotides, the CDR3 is TGTGCCAGCAGCCAAGGCCAGGTTCGGGTTTATGGCTACACCTTC. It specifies CASSQGQVRVYGYTF.

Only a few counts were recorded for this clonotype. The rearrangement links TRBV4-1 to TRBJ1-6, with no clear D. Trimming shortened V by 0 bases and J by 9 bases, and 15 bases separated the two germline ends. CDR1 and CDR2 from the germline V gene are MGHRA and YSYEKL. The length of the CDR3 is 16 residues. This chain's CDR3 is CASSQDRYREGSPLHF. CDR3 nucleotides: TGCGCCAGCAGCCAAGATCGGTATAGGGAGGGTTCACCCCTCCACTTT.

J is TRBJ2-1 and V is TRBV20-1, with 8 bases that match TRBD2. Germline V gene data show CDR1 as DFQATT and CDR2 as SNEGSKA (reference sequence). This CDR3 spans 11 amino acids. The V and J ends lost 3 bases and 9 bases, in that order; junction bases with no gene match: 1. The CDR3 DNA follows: TGCAGTGCTAGGGCGGGGGGTGAGCAGTTCTTC. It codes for CSARAGGEQFF.

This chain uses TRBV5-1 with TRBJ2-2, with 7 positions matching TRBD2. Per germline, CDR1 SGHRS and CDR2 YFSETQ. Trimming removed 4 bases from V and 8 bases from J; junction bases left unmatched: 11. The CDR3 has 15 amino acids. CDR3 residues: CASSPGTNSPGELFF. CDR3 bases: TGCGCCAGCAGCCCCGGGACTAACAGTCCGGGGGAGCTGTTTTTT. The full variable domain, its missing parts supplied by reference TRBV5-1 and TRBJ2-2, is KAGVTQTPRYLIKTRGQQVTLSCSPISGHRSVSWYQQTPGQGLQFLFEYFSETQRNKGNFPGRFSGRQFSNSRSEMNVSTLELGDSALYLCASSPGTNSPGELFFGEGSRLTVL.

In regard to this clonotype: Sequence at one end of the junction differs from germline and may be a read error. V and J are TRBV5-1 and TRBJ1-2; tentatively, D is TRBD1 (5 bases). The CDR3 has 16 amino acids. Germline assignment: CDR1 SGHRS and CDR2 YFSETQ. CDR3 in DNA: TGTGCCAGCAGCTCTGGTAGGGGAGGCGGAGACTATGGCTACACCTTC. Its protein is CASSSGRGGGDYGYTF.

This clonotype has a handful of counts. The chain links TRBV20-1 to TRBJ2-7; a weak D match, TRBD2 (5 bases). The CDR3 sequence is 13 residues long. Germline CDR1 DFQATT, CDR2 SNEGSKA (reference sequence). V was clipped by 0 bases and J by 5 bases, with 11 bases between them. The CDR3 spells CSAREGVLNEQYF. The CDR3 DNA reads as TGCAGTGCTAGAGAGGGAGTCCTGAACGAGCAGTACTTC.

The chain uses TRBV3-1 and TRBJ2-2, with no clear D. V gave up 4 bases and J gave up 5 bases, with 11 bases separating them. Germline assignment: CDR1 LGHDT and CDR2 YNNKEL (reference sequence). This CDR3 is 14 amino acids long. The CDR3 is CASSRRATTGELFF. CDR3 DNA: TGTGCCAGCAGCCGCCGGGCCACGACCGGGGAGCTGTTTTTT.

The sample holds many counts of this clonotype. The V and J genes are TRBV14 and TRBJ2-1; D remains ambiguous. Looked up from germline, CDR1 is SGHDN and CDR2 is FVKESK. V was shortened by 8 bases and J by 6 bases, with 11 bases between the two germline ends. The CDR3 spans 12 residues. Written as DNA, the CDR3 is TGTGCCAGCTCACTAATCATCAATGAGCAGTTCTTC. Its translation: CASSLIINEQFF.

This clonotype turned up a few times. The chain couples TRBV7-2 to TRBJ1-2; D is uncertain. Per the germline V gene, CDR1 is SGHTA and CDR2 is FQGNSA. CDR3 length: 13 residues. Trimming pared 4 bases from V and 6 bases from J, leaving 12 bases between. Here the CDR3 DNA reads TGTGCCAGCAGCTCGCAGAGGAACCATGGCTACACCTTC. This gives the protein CASSSQRNHGYTF.

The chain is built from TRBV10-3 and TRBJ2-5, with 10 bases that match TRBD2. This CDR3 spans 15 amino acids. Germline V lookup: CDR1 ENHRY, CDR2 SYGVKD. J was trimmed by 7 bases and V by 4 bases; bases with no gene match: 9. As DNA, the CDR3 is TGTGCCATCAGTGTCGGCGGGCTAGCGGGGGCGACCCAGTACTTC. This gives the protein CAISVGGLAGATQYF.

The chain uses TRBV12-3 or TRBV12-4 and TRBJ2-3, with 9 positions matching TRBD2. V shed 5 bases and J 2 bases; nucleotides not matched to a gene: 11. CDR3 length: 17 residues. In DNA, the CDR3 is TGTGCCAGCAGTCGCCGGGTAGCGGGGGCCCTCACAGATACGCAGTATTTT. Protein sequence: CASSRRVAGALTDTQYF.

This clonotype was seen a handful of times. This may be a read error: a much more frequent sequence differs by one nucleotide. The CDR3 nucleotides read TGTGCCAGCAGCGCCCAAGTGAGGGATGAGCAGTTCTTC. This codes for CASSAQVRDEQFF. The genes are TRBV7-3 and TRBJ2-1, with a possible D match to TRBD2 (5 bases). CDR3 size: 13 residues. The ends were cut back, 5 bases at V and 8 bases at J, with 13 bases in the middle. Germline V gene sequence: CDR1 SGHTA, CDR2 FQGTGA.

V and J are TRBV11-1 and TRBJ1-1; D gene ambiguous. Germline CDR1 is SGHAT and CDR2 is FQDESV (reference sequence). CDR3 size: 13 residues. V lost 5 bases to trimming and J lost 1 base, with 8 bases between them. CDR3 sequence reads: CASSRTWNTEAFF. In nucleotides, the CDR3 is TGTGCCAGCAGCCGGACCTGGAACACTGAAGCTTTCTTT.

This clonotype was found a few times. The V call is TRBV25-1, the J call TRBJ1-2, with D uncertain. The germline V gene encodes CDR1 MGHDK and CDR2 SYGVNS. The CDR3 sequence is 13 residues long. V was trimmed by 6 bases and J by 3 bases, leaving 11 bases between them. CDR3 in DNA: TGTGCCAGCAGACAAGGAGGAGACTATGGCTACACCTTC. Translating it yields CASRQGGDYGYTF.

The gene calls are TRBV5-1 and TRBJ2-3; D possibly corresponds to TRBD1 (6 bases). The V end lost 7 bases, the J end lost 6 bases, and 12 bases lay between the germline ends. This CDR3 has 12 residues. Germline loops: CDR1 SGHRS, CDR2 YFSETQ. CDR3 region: CASEQGSDTQYF. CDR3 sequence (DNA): TGCGCCAGCGAACAGGGTTCGGATACGCAGTATTTT.

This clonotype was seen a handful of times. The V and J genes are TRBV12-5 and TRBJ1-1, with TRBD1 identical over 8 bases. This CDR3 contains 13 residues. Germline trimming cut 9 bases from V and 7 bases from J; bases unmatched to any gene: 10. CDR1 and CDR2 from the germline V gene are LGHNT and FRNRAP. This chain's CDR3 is CASSEGQALEAFF. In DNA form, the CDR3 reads TGTGCTAGCTCCGAGGGACAGGCGCTTGAAGCTTTCTTT.

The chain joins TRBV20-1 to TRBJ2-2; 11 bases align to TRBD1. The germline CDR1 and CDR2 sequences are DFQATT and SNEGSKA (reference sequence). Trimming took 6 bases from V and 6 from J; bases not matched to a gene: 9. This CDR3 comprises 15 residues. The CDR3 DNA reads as TGCAGTGCCCCAAAGCCGGGACAGGGGGCCGGGGAGCTGTTTTTT. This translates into CSAPKPGQGAGELFF.

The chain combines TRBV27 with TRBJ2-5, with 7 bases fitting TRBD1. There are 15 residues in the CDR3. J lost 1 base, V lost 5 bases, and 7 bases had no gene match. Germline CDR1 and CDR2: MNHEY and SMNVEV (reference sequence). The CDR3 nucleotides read TGTGCCAGCAGTACCAGGGGACAGACCCAAGAGACCCAGTACTTC. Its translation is CASSTRGQTQETQYF.

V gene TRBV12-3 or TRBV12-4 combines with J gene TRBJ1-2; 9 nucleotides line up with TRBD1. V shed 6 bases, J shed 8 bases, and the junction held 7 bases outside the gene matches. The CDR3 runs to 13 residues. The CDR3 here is CASRPGQGEGYTF. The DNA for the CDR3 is TGTGCCAGCAGGCCGGGACAGGGCGAGGGCTACACCTTC.

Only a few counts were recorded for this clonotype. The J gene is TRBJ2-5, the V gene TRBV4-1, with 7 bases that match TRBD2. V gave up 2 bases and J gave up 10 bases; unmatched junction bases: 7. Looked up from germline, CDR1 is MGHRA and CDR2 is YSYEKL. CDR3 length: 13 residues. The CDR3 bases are TGCGCCAGCAGCCAAAGCTCGGGCGGGGGCCAGTACTTC. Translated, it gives CASSQSSGGGQYF.

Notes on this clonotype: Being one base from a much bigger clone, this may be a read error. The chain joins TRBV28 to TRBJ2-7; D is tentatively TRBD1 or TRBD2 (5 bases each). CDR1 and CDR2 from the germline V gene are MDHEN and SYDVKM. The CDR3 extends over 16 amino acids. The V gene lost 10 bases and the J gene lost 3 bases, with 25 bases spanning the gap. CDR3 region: CANRPSIGVEGYEQYF. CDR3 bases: TGTGCCAACAGGCCCTCCATCGGGGTCGAAGGCTACGAGCAGTACTTC. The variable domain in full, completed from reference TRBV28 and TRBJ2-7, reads DVKVTQSSRYLVKRTGEKVFLECVQDMDHENMFWYRQDPGLGLRLIYFSYDVKMKEKGDIPEGYSVSREKKERFSLILESASTNQTSMYLCANRPSIGVEGYEQYFGPGTRLTVT.

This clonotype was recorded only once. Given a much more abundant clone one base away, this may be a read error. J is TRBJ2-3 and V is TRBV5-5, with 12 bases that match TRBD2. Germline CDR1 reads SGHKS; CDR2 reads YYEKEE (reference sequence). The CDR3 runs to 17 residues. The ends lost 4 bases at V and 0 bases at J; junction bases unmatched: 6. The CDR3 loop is CASSPYGTSGSTDTQYF. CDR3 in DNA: TGTGCCAGCAGCCCGTACGGGACTAGCGGGAGCACAGATACGCAGTATTTT.

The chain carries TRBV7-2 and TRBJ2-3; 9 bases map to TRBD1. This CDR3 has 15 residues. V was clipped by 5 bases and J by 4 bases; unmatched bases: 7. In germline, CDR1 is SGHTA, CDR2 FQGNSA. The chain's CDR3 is CASSLTTGGPDTQYF. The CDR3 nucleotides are TGTGCCAGCAGCCTAACGACAGGGGGGCCAGATACGCAGTATTTT. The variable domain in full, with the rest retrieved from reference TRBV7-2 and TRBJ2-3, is GAGVSQSPSNKVTEKGKDVELRCDPISGHTALYWYRQSLGQGLEFLIYFQGNSAPDKSGLPSDRFSAERTGGSVSTLTIQRTQQEDSAVYLCASSLTTGGPDTQYFGPGTRLTVL.

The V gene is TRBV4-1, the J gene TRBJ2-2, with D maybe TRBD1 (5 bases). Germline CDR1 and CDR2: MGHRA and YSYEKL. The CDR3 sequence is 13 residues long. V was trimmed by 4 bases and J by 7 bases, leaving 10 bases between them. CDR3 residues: CASSPSRGGELFF. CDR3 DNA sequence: TGCGCCAGCAGCCCCAGTAGGGGCGGGGAGCTGTTTTTT.

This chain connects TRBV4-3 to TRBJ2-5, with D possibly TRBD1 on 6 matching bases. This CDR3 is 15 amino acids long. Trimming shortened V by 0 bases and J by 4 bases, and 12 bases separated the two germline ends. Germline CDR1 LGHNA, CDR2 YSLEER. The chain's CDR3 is CASSQDPRGRETQYF. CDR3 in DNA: TGCGCCAGCAGCCAAGATCCCAGGGGTAGAGAGACCCAGTACTTC.

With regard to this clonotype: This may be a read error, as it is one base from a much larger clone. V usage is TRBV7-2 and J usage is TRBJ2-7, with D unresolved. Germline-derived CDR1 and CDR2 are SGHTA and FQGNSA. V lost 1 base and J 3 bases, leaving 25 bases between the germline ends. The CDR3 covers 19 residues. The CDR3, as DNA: TGTGCCAGCAGCTTAGACCCGACAACCCTCCCGATAACACGCTACGAGCAGTACTTC. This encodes CASSLDPTTLPITRYEQYF.